Included here is one TCR beta chain sequence, with context. Germline loops: CDR1 MDHEN, CDR2 SYDVKM. CDR3 length equals 13 residues. The germline V and J ends were trimmed by 3 bases and 3 bases, with 8 bases remaining between them. The source of the sample is a study of shared clonotypes between healthy human individuals. Using immunoSEQ multiplex PCR, the repertoire was profiled, and TCRdb retains in-frame clones only, with some absent. The sample yields 300,000 to 400,000 clones, roughly 70% seen once. This rearrangement joins TRBV28 to TRBJ2-5, with D possibly being TRBD1 (6 bases). This clonotype originated in a man aged 25 to 40 in good health. What was sequenced was memory CD4+ T cells sorted from blood. Regarding subset: CD45RA-negative fraction. The CDR3 is CASSFAGEETQYF. As DNA, the CDR3 is TGTGCCAGCAGTTTTGCAGGGGAAGAGACCCAGTACTTC.